These T cell receptor beta chains were read from a single sample in a study of blood T cell repertoires in COVID-19. Measured with immunoSEQ multiplex PCR; TCRdb has only the in-frame clones, and not every one. The table shows about 49,000 clones, with roughly nine tenths occurring only once. The sample taken for sequencing was peripheral blood. The source of these receptors is a human donor in a cohort sampled during active COVID-19. Both conserved end residues are trimmed from each CDR3. The order of the fields is V gene, CDR3 length, D gene, CDR3 protein. A D gene is named only where the DNA matches it firmly.

>TRBV24-1|14|TRBD1
ATSDRGQGAVDTQY
>TRBV4-1|15|TRBD2
ASSQPGTSGLYNEQF
>TRBV9|15|-
ASSVGGAPLRANVLT
>TRBV19|11|TRBD1
ASSSLGGVEQF
>TRBV20-1|14|TRBD2
SASQNGRGSYNEQF
>TRBV6-5|12|-
ASSYGGPGYEQY
>TRBV11-2|15|-
ASSQRGTTDETDTQY
>TRBV6-5|11|-
ASSLDSDTEAF
>TRBV4-3|14|-
ASSQGLQGLDTEAF
>TRBV2|11|-
ASTERGGNEQF
>TRBV10-2|11|-
ASSGEYVGELF
>TRBV18|15|-
ASSPGGDSSPNSPLH
>TRBV3-1/TRBV3-2|12|-
ASSDRRRRETQY
>TRBV27|12|-
ASSSPTSTDTQY
>TRBV27|12|-
ASSLYAGFGGYT
>TRBV7-2|15|-
ASSLRVREVMNTEAF
>TRBV27|13|TRBD1
ASSPRQGTNYGYT
>TRBV2|12|TRBD2
ASSEWGGEETQY
>TRBV6-1|12|TRBD1
ASSEDRGREKLF
>TRBV5-1|12|-
ASSLVAGTNGYT
>TRBV20-1|9|-
SARRGEKLF
>TRBV19|14|-
ASSRGELSYNSPLH
>TRBV5-1|13|TRBD1
ASSPTGFNSDTQY
>TRBV28|10|-
ASSAAYNEQF
>TRBV7-9|13|TRBD1
ASSLLPGQPYGYT
>TRBV27|15|TRBD1
ASSPSLFGTAHYGYT
>TRBV5-1|12|-
ASSHGGFGNTIY
>TRBV18|12|TRBD1
ASSPTGVLQPQH
>TRBV30|13|-
AWSKSYGGTGRAF
>TRBV29-1|11|TRBD1
SVVGTGGTEAF
>TRBV9|14|TRBD2
ASKLGAGGSTDTQY
>TRBV9|11|TRBD2
ASSEGTSATQY
>TRBV5-1|14|-
ASSLWGLRLDYGYT
>TRBV5-6|14|TRBD1
ASSLATGGSTDTQY
>TRBV24-1|14|TRBD1
ATSDLNRGGTDTQY
>TRBV7-3|13|TRBD2
ASSLIAGGLNEQF
>TRBV4-2|12|-
ASSPGKFIDEQY
>TRBV2|15|TRBD2
ASSENLMVGGTDTQY
>TRBV19|10|-
ASSIRGTEAF
>TRBV12-2|11|-
ASRAGDTGELF
>TRBV18|15|-
ASSPRQPTLSGNTIY
>TRBV2|11|-
ASRGIRVYGYT
>TRBV4-1|12|-
ASSQVDSNYGYT
>TRBV18|12|TRBD1
ASSGQGEDQPQH
>TRBV5-1|12|TRBD1
ASSRTGSTDTQY
>TRBV28|14|TRBD1
ASSSIRGRQGNTIY
>TRBV12-3/TRBV12-4|11|-
ASSLSSFTEAF
>TRBV19|9|-
ATTGVYGYT
>TRBV21-1|18|-
ASSKAPWVFGHCNTGELF
>TRBV13|15|-
ASSPRTETTLDYGYT
>TRBV4-3|17|TRBD1
ASSQRFYEQGATQEKLF
>TRBV24-1|13|TRBD2
ATSDLSSGGDTQY
>TRBV19|11|-
ASSMRGEYGYT
>TRBV28|11|TRBD1
ASSRDSPYEQY
>TRBV4-3|12|TRBD1
ASSQGTGTGELF
>TRBV4-3|16|-
ASSQVLEAGTAGETQY
>TRBV28|13|TRBD1
ASSLGDRNNSPLH
>TRBV6-4|12|-
ASSEIAREDTQY
>TRBV30|11|-
AWTARGNSPLH